This T cell receptor (beta chain) appears in the sequencing data of a study of shared clonotypes between healthy human individuals. The protocol was immunoSEQ multiplex PCR, while the TCRdb copy is restricted to in-frame clones and leaves out a portion. The sample includes about 79,000 clones, about 63% seen only once; the top ten take about half. This clone has just a few counts. Sequenced material: memory CD8+ T cells sorted from blood. Sample subset: CD45RO+ cells pooled with CCR7-negative TemRA cells. The receptor was isolated from a man younger than 40 in good health.

The CDR3 sequence: CASSDTENQPQHF. CDR3 DNA: TGTGCCAGCAGTGATACCGAAAATCAGCCCCAGCATTTT. The chain carries TRBV25-1 and TRBJ1-5; D remains unclear. This CDR3 is built from 13 residues. CDR1 and CDR2 from the germline V gene are MGHDK and SYGVNS. V was pared by 3 bases and J by 4 bases, with 7 bases between.